This paragraph covers one T cell receptor (beta chain) sequence. Participant-given clinical history determined each cohort assignment. The data were produced by immunoSEQ multiplex PCR, yet TCRdb's version contains in-frame clones alone and is incomplete. The sample holds approximately 200,000 clones; around 89% are singletons and the top ten take roughly 3.7%. Germline loops: CDR1 SNHLY, CDR2 FYNNEI. The CDR3 is 14 amino acids. The V end lost 6 bases, the J end lost 4 bases, and 15 bases lay between the germline ends. The data derive from a study of blood T cell repertoires in COVID-19. At the level of the study: The United States, Italy and Spain supplied acute and convalescent COVID-19 samples. Sample material is recorded as cDNA or gDNA derived from T cells, B-cell-depleted T cells, or PBMCs.

This receptor was obtained from a woman younger than 35 in a cohort exposed to, infected with or recovered from COVID-19 (not recorded which). The sequenced material came from PBMCs or T cells enriched from blood (not recorded which). The gene calls are TRBV2 and TRBJ1-2, with D possibly TRBD1 on 5 matching bases. CDR3 protein: CASSETASRYGYTF. CDR3 in DNA: TGTGCCAGCAGCGAGACAGCGAGTCGCTATGGCTACACCTTC. The full variable domain, its missing parts supplied by reference TRBV2 and TRBJ1-2, is EPEVTQTPSHQVTQMGQEVILRCVPISNHLYFYWYRQILGQKVEFLVSFYNNEISEKSEIFDDQFSVERPDGSNFTLKIRSTKLEDSAMYFCASSETASRYGYTFGSGTRLTVV.